Detailed here is one TCR beta chain. Its antigen is not identified. This record belongs to a study of blood T cells in healthy people across ages. Study results and caveats: Age showed a roughly linear inverse relationship with TCR beta diversity per million T cells.

V was trimmed by 2 bases and J by 0 bases, leaving 8 bases between them. Per germline, CDR1 SGHRS and CDR2 YFSETQ. The length of the CDR3 is 14 residues. For the second PCR, which ran for roughly 6 to 12 cycles, a sample-barcoded 5' primer and a J-beta primer mix were used. One entry per CDR3 protein results from TCRdb running MiXCR on the 5' RACE reads. Of under 1,000,000 distinct CDR3 sequences in the sample, about 37% were seen once. Specimen: blood. This receptor was identified in a man younger than 35 in good health. J is TRBJ2-5 and V is TRBV5-1; D is unresolved. CDR3 sequence: CASSLSQDQETQYF. CDR3 DNA: TGCGCCAGCAGCTTAAGTCAGGACCAAGAGACCCAGTACTTC. Filled out from reference TRBV5-1 and TRBJ2-5, the complete variable domain reads KAGVTQTPRYLIKTRGQQVTLSCSPISGHRSVSWYQQTPGQGLQFLFEYFSETQRNKGNFPGRFSGRQFSNSRSEMNVSTLELGDSALYLCASSLSQDQETQYFGPGTRLLVL.